Given below is one T cell receptor beta chain in context. Produced via immunoSEQ multiplex PCR; TCRdb's table is partial and in-frame only. The table lists approximately 10,000 clones, about 88% of them singletons, with approximately 3.4% in the top ten. The source of the sample is a study of chemoradiotherapy in HPV16-positive cancers. The CDR3 has 16 residues. Germline V CDR1 and CDR2: SGHNT, YYREEE (reference sequence). V was shortened by 0 bases and J by 2 bases, with 11 bases between the two germline ends. The sequencing used tumor tissue, collected from a patient who underwent chemoradiotherapy. The receptor was isolated from a human donor with HPV-associated anogenital cancer. The J gene is TRBJ2-2, the V gene TRBV5-4; D gene uncertain. In nucleotides, the CDR3 is TGTGCCAGCAGCTTGGACTCGAGCGTCAACACCGGGGAGCTGTTTTTT. It encodes CASSLDSSVNTGELFF. The variable domain in full, completed from reference TRBV5-4 and TRBJ2-2, reads ETGVTQSPTHLIKTRGQQVTLRCSSQSGHNTVSWYQQALGQGPQFIFQYYREEENGRGNFPPRFSGLQFPNYSSELNVNALELDDSALYLCASSLDSSVNTGELFFGEGSRLTVL.